The 31 T cell receptor beta chains below come from one sample, sequenced in a study of blood T cell repertoires in COVID-19. The repertoire was sequenced with immunoSEQ multiplex PCR; TCRdb's copy has only in-frame clones and lacks some. This sample has 200,000 to 300,000 clones; 75% to 85% occur once, and the top ten carry roughly 5%. The sequencing sample was made of peripheral blood. The origin of the receptors is a human donor in a cohort sampled during active COVID-19.

This clone was seen more than once but under ten times. The genes are TRBV28 and TRBJ2-7; maybe TRBD2 (6 bases). Germline CDR1 and CDR2: MDHEN and SYDVKM. The V and J ends lost 6 bases and 2 bases respectively, with 17 bases between them. The CDR3 runs 15 residues. The CDR3 here is CASSYRGTHPYEQYF. The CDR3 DNA sequence: TGTGCCAGCAGCTACCGGGGGACGCACCCCTACGAGCAGTACTTC. The whole variable domain, filled in from reference TRBV28 and TRBJ2-7, reads DVKVTQSSRYLVKRTGEKVFLECVQDMDHENMFWYRQDPGLGLRLIYFSYDVKMKEKGDIPEGYSVSREKKERFSLILESASTNQTSMYLCASSYRGTHPYEQYFGPGTRLTVT.

The chain joins TRBV5-5 to TRBJ1-5, with TRBD1 matching 11 bases. The CDR3 sequence is 18 residues long. CDR1 SGHKS and CDR2 YYEKEE come from the germline V gene (reference sequence). V trimming: 4 bases; J trimming: 5 bases; junction bases outside the gene matches: 14. The DNA of the CDR3 is TGTGCCAGCAGCCCGCATAACCTCCGGACAGGGGGCGATCAGCCCCAGCATTTT. It yields the protein CASSPHNLRTGGDQPQHF.

CDR3 nucleotides: TGTGCCAGCAGCCTCCTAGGGACCGGAGGGGACACTGAAGCTTTCTTT. Translation gives CASSLLGTGGDTEAFF. The rearrangement links TRBV14 to TRBJ1-1, with a tentative D call TRBD1 (5 bases). The germline V gene encodes CDR1 SGHDN and CDR2 FVKESK. V was clipped by 4 bases and J by 3 bases, with 18 bases between them. This CDR3 spans 16 amino acids.

This clone was seen once. The chain joins TRBV28 to TRBJ2-3; TRBD1 aligns across 8 bases. Germline V lookup: CDR1 MDHEN, CDR2 SYDVKM. With 4 bases clipped from V and 1 base from J, the junction kept 7 bases outside the gene matches. This CDR3 is built from 16 residues. The CDR3 sequence: CASSSIRGRGTDTQYF. CDR3 coding DNA: TGTGCCAGCAGTTCAATCAGGGGGCGGGGCACAGATACGCAGTATTTT.

The gene calls are TRBV5-5 and TRBJ2-1; no definite D call. CDR3 length equals 13 residues. V was trimmed by 1 base and J by 5 bases, leaving 7 bases between them. Germline CDR1 reads SGHKS; CDR2 reads YYEKEE (reference sequence). The CDR3 protein is CASSLTDDNEQFF. DNA for the CDR3: TGTGCCAGCAGCTTGACAGACGACAATGAGCAGTTCTTC.

The rearrangement joins TRBV5-4 to TRBJ2-3, with 9 bases identical to TRBD2. Germline lookup yields CDR1 SGHNT and CDR2 YYREEE (reference sequence). The CDR3 sequence is 15 residues long. The V segment lost 2 bases and the J segment 6 bases; nucleotides outside the gene matches: 7. The CDR3 spells CASSLYSGGGDTQYF. CDR3 DNA: TGTGCCAGCAGCTTATATAGCGGGGGCGGGGATACGCAGTATTTT.

The chain carries TRBV9 and TRBJ2-5; TRBD1 agrees at 11 bases. Looked up from germline, CDR1 is SGDLS and CDR2 is YYNGEE. V gave up 3 bases and J gave up 3 bases; unmatched junction bases: 1. This CDR3 is built from 14 residues. For the CDR3, the DNA is TGTGCCAGCAGCGGGACAGGGGGCAAAGAGACCCAGTACTTC. Translating it yields CASSGTGGKETQYF.

This chain links TRBV7-9 with TRBJ2-5; no clear D gene. The CDR3 spans 15 residues. The ends were cut back, 5 bases at V and 5 bases at J, with 18 bases in the middle. Germline V gene sequence: CDR1 SEHNR, CDR2 FQNEAQ (reference sequence). This CDR3 is CASSPSRFQVETQYF. CDR3 nucleotides: TGTGCCAGCAGCCCAAGTAGGTTCCAGGTGGAGACCCAGTACTTC.

The V and J genes are TRBV5-1 and TRBJ2-6; no firm D call. The germline V gene has CDR1 SGHRS and CDR2 YFSETQ. V gave up 4 bases and J gave up 1 base, with 9 bases separating them. This CDR3 spans 15 amino acids. This chain's CDR3 is CASSERVSGANVLTF. The CDR3 DNA reads TGCGCCAGCAGCGAACGGGTTTCTGGGGCCAACGTCCTGACTTTC. The full variable domain, completed using reference TRBV5-1 and TRBJ2-6, is KAGVTQTPRYLIKTRGQQVTLSCSPISGHRSVSWYQQTPGQGLQFLFEYFSETQRNKGNFPGRFSGRQFSNSRSEMNVSTLELGDSALYLCASSERVSGANVLTFGAGSRLTVL.

The chain joins TRBV29-1 to TRBJ2-7; D not certain. Trimming removed 5 bases from V and 5 bases from J, with 16 bases in between. The CDR3 contains 13 residues. Germline V gives CDR1 SQVTM, CDR2 ANQGSEA. The chain's CDR3 is CSVRATLPHEQYF. The CDR3 DNA reads TGCAGCGTTAGAGCGACCTTACCTCACGAGCAGTACTTC.

V usage is TRBV27 and J usage is TRBJ1-2; 7 bases map to TRBD1. The CDR3 is 12 residues long. Germline V gene lookup returns CDR1 MNHEY and CDR2 SMNVEV (reference sequence). V lost 3 bases and J lost 8; bases outside the gene matches: 3. Here the CDR3 reads CASSFHRGGYTF. CDR3 sequence (DNA): TGTGCCAGCAGTTTTCACAGGGGAGGCTACACCTTC.

This sequence joins TRBV6-6 and TRBJ2-2; 7 nucleotides line up with TRBD2. Germline V CDR1 and CDR2: MNHNY, SVGAGI (reference sequence). The V segment lost 8 bases and the J segment 1 base; nucleotides outside the gene matches: 7. The CDR3 is made up of 15 amino acids. The CDR3 bases are TGTGCCAGCCGGAAAAGCGGGATGAACACCGGGGAGCTGTTTTTT. Translating gives CASRKSGMNTGELFF.

The rearrangement joins TRBV6-2 or TRBV6-3 to TRBJ2-2; weak D call: TRBD1 (5 bases). Germline V gene data show CDR1 as MNHEY and CDR2 as SVGEGT. The CDR3 runs 16 residues. V shed 5 bases and J shed 4 bases, with 17 bases lying between them. CDR3 nucleotide sequence: TGTGCCAGCAGTAGGGGTTGGACACAAAGCACCGGGGAGCTGTTTTTT. This gives the protein CASSRGWTQSTGELFF.

The chain employs TRBV28 and TRBJ1-2; 9 bases are a match to TRBD1. This CDR3 has 14 amino acids. Germline CDR1 reads MDHEN; CDR2 reads SYDVKM. J was trimmed by 4 bases and V by 2 bases; bases with no gene match: 2. The CDR3 loop is CASSLGDRAYGYTF. CDR3 in DNA: TGTGCCAGCAGTTTAGGGGACAGGGCCTATGGCTACACCTTC.

V and J are TRBV19 and TRBJ2-7; TRBD1 aligns across 7 bases. In germline, CDR1 is LNHDA, CDR2 SQIVND (reference sequence). V was clipped by 2 bases and J by 4 bases; unmatched bases: 8. The length of the CDR3 is 15 residues. The chain's CDR3 is CASSIRSTGSYEQYF. The CDR3 coding sequence is TGTGCCAGTAGTATACGGTCGACAGGGTCTTACGAGCAGTACTTC.

The V call is TRBV2, the J call TRBJ1-2; 7 bases are a match to TRBD1. The germline CDR1 and CDR2 sequences are SNHLY and FYNNEI. This CDR3 contains 14 residues. J lost 1 base, V lost 7 bases, and 6 bases had no gene match. The CDR3 spells CASKRGQDNYGYTF. CDR3 coding DNA: TGTGCCAGCAAGAGGGGGCAAGATAACTATGGCTACACCTTC.

The chain joins TRBV7-9 to TRBJ2-7, with D possibly TRBD1 on 6 matching bases. Trimming took off 5 bases at V and 6 bases at J, with 23 bases between the two ends. There are 16 residues in the CDR3. CDR1 is SEHNR, CDR2 FQNEAQ, per germline (reference sequence). The CDR3 is CASSKRDIVLYSEQYF. The CDR3 nucleotides are TGTGCCAGCAGCAAACGGGACATTGTATTGTATTCCGAGCAGTACTTC.

The chain joins TRBV29-1 to TRBJ2-1, with 7 nucleotides matching TRBD2. The V and J ends lost 0 bases and 10 bases, in that order; junction bases with no gene match: 9. CDR1 is SQVTM and CDR2 is ANQGSEA in the germline V gene. This CDR3 region has 14 residues. The chain's CDR3 is CSVEDGGLSAEQFF. Written as DNA, the CDR3 is TGCAGCGTTGAAGATGGGGGACTAAGCGCAGAGCAGTTCTTC.

The chain is built from TRBV5-1 and TRBJ1-4; D unresolved. Looked up from germline, CDR1 is SGHRS and CDR2 is YFSETQ. V lost 3 bases and J 3 bases, leaving 12 bases between the germline ends. The CDR3 sequence is 15 residues long. The CDR3 here is CASSSNMPPNEKLFF. The CDR3 DNA is TGCGCCAGCAGCTCCAACATGCCCCCTAATGAAAAACTGTTTTTT.

The chain joins TRBV21-1 to TRBJ2-7; the table's D call, TRBD1, was not checked against the DNA. TRBV21-1 is a pseudogene. The CDR3 extends over 12 amino acids. CDR3 region: CASSKATREQYF. The CDR3 DNA is TGTGCCAGCAGCAAAGCTACACGAGAGCAGTACTTC.

A single count supports this clone. The chain employs TRBV7-2 and TRBJ1-5, with D perhaps matching TRBD1 (6 bases). Per the germline V gene, CDR1 is SGHTA and CDR2 is FQGNSA. Trimming shortened V by 1 base and J by 6 bases, and 10 bases separated the two germline ends. CDR3 length equals 14 residues. The CDR3, as DNA: TGTGCCAGCAGCTTAGTGGGGGCGGGTCAGCCCCAGCATTTT. Translation: CASSLVGAGQPQHF.

The chain joins TRBV2 to TRBJ1-4; 9 bases map to TRBD1. This CDR3 comprises 16 residues. Germline CDR1 and CDR2: SNHLY and FYNNEI. The J segment lost 3 bases and the V segment lost 1 base, leaving 3 bases of the junction unmatched. This CDR3 is CASSEDRGLANEKLFF. CDR3 nucleotides: TGTGCCAGCAGTGAAGACAGGGGGCTGGCTAATGAAAAACTGTTTTTT.

The V gene is TRBV13, the J gene TRBJ2-7; weak D call: TRBD1 (6 bases). The V end lost 6 bases, the J end lost 1 base, and 16 bases lay between the germline ends. The CDR3 is made up of 15 amino acids. Per germline, CDR1 PRHDT and CDR2 FYEKMQ (reference sequence). CDR3 bases: TGTGCCAGCAGACCCGCGACAGGACGGTCCTACGAGCAGTACTTC. Its translation: CASRPATGRSYEQYF.

This chain connects TRBV5-1 to TRBJ2-5, with 13 bases that match TRBD2. This CDR3 has 15 amino acids. Per germline, CDR1 SGHRS and CDR2 YFSETQ. The ends lost 4 bases at V and 9 bases at J; junction bases unmatched: 9. The DNA for the CDR3 is TGCGCCAGCAGCACAACTAGCGGGGGGGCCCGGGCCCAGTACTTC. Translating it yields CASSTTSGGARAQYF.

This clone was observed a handful of times. The CDR3 nucleotides read TGTGCCAGTAGAACCTCTACAGGTGGTTGGCCCCTCCACTTT. It is translated as CASRTSTGGWPLHF. This rearrangement joins TRBV19 to TRBJ1-6; the D gene is possibly TRBD1 (5 bases). CDR1 and CDR2 from the germline V gene are LNHDA and SQIVND (reference sequence). This CDR3 has 14 amino acids. The V end lost 6 bases, the J end lost 13 bases, and 19 bases lay between the germline ends.

This clone was detected only a few times. The chain couples TRBV25-1 to TRBJ1-6, with 8 positions matching TRBD1. In germline, CDR1 is MGHDK, CDR2 SYGVNS. CDR3 length equals 14 residues. V lost 6 bases and J lost 9; bases outside the gene matches: 7. This CDR3 reads CASSAGTGSSPLHF. CDR3 nucleotides: TGTGCCAGCAGCGCCGGGACAGGATCTTCACCCCTCCACTTT.

V usage is TRBV4-1 and J usage is TRBJ2-3, with 9 nucleotides matching TRBD2. The CDR3 is 16 amino acids. CDR1 and CDR2 (germline): MGHRA, YSYEKL. J lost 2 bases, V lost 1 base, and 4 bases had no gene match. The CDR3 DNA is TGCGCCAGCAGCCAAGCGTCTAGCGGGGACACAGATACGCAGTATTTT. Its translation: CASSQASSGDTDTQYF.

V is TRBV7-6 and J is TRBJ2-2, with D uncertain. Trimming removed 3 bases from V and 2 bases from J, with 10 bases in between. This CDR3 is 15 amino acids long. Germline assignment: CDR1 SGHVS and CDR2 FNYEAQ. The CDR3: CASSFTRFNTGELFF. DNA for the CDR3: TGTGCCAGCAGCTTTACCAGATTCAACACCGGGGAGCTGTTTTTT.

The chain combines TRBV27 with TRBJ1-2; tentative D call: TRBD1 (5 bases). This CDR3 has 12 amino acids. CDR1 and CDR2 (germline): MNHEY, SMNVEV (reference sequence). V shed 6 bases and J shed 6 bases, with 11 bases lying between them. CDR3 coding DNA: TGTGCCAGCAGCTTTGACAGACATGGCTACACCTTC. Residues: CASSFDRHGYTF.

V gene TRBV2 combines with J gene TRBJ2-2; perhaps TRBD2 as D (6 bases). Trimming took off 1 base at V and 6 bases at J, with 12 bases between the two ends. Germline V gene data show CDR1 as SNHLY and CDR2 as FYNNEI. CDR3 length equals 15 residues. The CDR3 spells CASSEVPREAGELFF. CDR3 nucleotide sequence: TGTGCCAGCAGTGAAGTCCCCAGGGAGGCCGGGGAGCTGTTTTTT.

This chain links TRBV7-2 with TRBJ2-3, with 7 bases identical to TRBD2. Germline CDR1 SGHTA, CDR2 FQGNSA. CDR3 length: 15 residues. The V segment lost 5 bases and the J segment 0 bases; nucleotides outside the gene matches: 5. The CDR3 loop reads CASSTYSGSTDTQYF. In DNA, the CDR3 is TGTGCCAGCAGCACTTATAGCGGGAGCACAGATACGCAGTATTTT.